This note documents a single TCR beta chain sequence. As yet, its antigen is unknown. V lost 7 bases and J lost 0; bases outside the gene matches: 6. The CDR3 is made up of 15 amino acids. Germline CDR1 is MRHNA and CDR2 is SNTAGT. This entry belongs to a study of cytomegalovirus exposure and HLA in healthy donors. Findings and caveats of the study: In an earlier analysis, about 90% or about 30%: the productive usage of most TCR beta V segments. Likely technical artifact: a cluster of highly shared sequence variants. There were some public TCRs occurring in many donors, but most TCR sequences were rare. TCR beta chains associated with HLA were, in a later analysis, more clonally expanded than equally common others.

In the PCR, 60 Vbeta and 13 Jbeta primers were used. Measured with immunoSEQ multiplex PCR; TCRdb has only the in-frame clones, and not every one. The sample records nearly 300,000 clones, about nine tenths being singletons. Sequencing was performed on PBMCs. This sequence joins TRBV6-4 and TRBJ1-2; 9 bases are a match to TRBD1. The clonotype originates from a middle-aged man in good health and CMV-seropositive. CDR3 sequence (DNA): TGTGCCAGCAACCCGACAGGGGGAACTAACTATGGCTACACCTTC. It codes for CASNPTGGTNYGYTF.